This TCR beta chain appears in the sequencing data of a study of memory CD8 T cells in hepatitis C reinfection. The overall study: Between 55 and 20 weeks before reinfection detection, pre-reinfection samples were drawn.

The protocol was immunoSEQ multiplex PCR, while the TCRdb copy is restricted to in-frame clones and leaves out a portion. The sample lists roughly 6,200 clones, around 91% seen once, with about 20% in the top ten. Time point in this sample: pre-reinfection, 55 to 20 weeks before reinfection detection. The sorted cells went straight to TCR sequencing with no prior in vitro expansion. Two donors provided sorted CD3+ CD8+ CD45RO- naive CD8 T cells at all three reinfection time points. This CDR3 region has 19 residues. Looked up from germline, CDR1 is LGHNA and CDR2 is YSLEER. V gave up 0 bases and J gave up 0 bases; unmatched junction bases: 9.

This chain links TRBV4-3 with TRBJ2-7, with 12 nucleotides matching TRBD2. The receptor was derived from a man over 45 with hepatitis C virus infection. Material for sequencing was naive CD8+ T cells sorted from blood. CDR3: CASSQDRGMTSGSSYEQYF. CDR3 in DNA: TGCGCCAGCAGCCAAGATCGAGGGATGACTAGCGGGAGCTCCTACGAGCAGTACTTC.